This is a list of T cell receptor beta chains from one sample in a study of T-cell memory formation after mild COVID-19. TCRdb processed the 5' RACE reads anew with MiXCR; each CDR3 protein has one entry. Found here are hundreds of thousands of distinct CDR3 sequences, roughly 13% of them singletons; the top ten hold about a fifth. The sequenced material came from PBMCs or a T cell subset sorted from them (not recorded which). The receptors here all came from a man younger than 30 who had mild COVID-19 (a few samples of this study predate the infection). Cell type and time point are not known. The CDR3 runs from the conserved cysteine through the conserved F or W. Fields, in order: V gene, clone size, D gene, J gene, CDR3 protein, CDR3 DNA. D genes are given only for firm matches. Size tells how often a clone was seen (once, few, many) or the class of an expanded clone, and some rows leave it out.

v_call: TRBV5-1; clone_size: few; d_call: -; j_call: TRBJ2-1; cdr3_aa: CASSLAIGNEQFF; cdr3_nt: TGCGCCAGCAGCTTGGCCATAGGCAATGAGCAGTTCTTC
v_call: TRBV5-4; clone_size: many; d_call: TRBD2; j_call: TRBJ2-1; cdr3_aa: CASSLEWRGTNEQFF; cdr3_nt: TGTGCCAGCAGCTTGGAGTGGCGGGGGACCAATGAGCAGTTCTTC
v_call: TRBV24-1; clone_size: few; d_call: -; j_call: TRBJ2-1; cdr3_aa: CATSDSGGNNYNEQFF; cdr3_nt: TGTGCCACCAGTGACTCAGGCGGAAATAACTACAATGAGCAGTTCTTC
v_call: TRBV6-2/TRBV6-3; clone_size: -; d_call: -; j_call: TRBJ1-2; cdr3_aa: CASSRDTGGYTF; cdr3_nt: TGTGCCAGCAGTCGGGACACCGGTGGCTACACCTTC
v_call: TRBV7-8; clone_size: -; d_call: TRBD1; j_call: TRBJ2-5; cdr3_aa: CASSHDRVDRETQYF; cdr3_nt: TGTGCCAGCAGCCACGACAGGGTTGATCGAGAGACCCAGTACTTC
v_call: TRBV7-9; clone_size: few; d_call: -; j_call: TRBJ2-1; cdr3_aa: CASSSRRFGNEQFF; cdr3_nt: TGTGCCAGCAGCTCGAGGAGGTTCGGCAATGAGCAGTTCTTC
v_call: TRBV4-1; clone_size: many; d_call: -; j_call: TRBJ2-3; cdr3_aa: CASSLSPGAPLGSTDTQYF; cdr3_nt: TGCGCCAGCAGCCTTTCCCCGGGGGCGCCTCTAGGTAGCACAGATACGCAGTATTTT
v_call: TRBV7-3; clone_size: -; d_call: -; j_call: TRBJ2-1; cdr3_aa: CASSPSLGRNEQFF; cdr3_nt: TGTGCCAGCAGCCCCAGCTTGGGACGGAATGAGCAGTTCTTC
v_call: TRBV4-1; clone_size: -; d_call: -; j_call: TRBJ2-5; cdr3_aa: CASSQDPGPLETQYF; cdr3_nt: TGCGCCAGCAGCCAAGATCCGGGACCCTTAGAGACCCAGTACTTC
v_call: TRBV18; clone_size: -; d_call: -; j_call: TRBJ1-6; cdr3_aa: CASSPLLESPLHF; cdr3_nt: TGTGCCAGCTCACCACTTCTAGAATCACCCCTCCACTTT
v_call: TRBV6-2/TRBV6-3; clone_size: few; d_call: TRBD2; j_call: TRBJ2-1; cdr3_aa: CASSYGPQRGGNNEQFF; cdr3_nt: TGTGCCAGCAGTTACGGACCTCAGCGGGGCGGGAACAATGAGCAGTTCTTC
v_call: TRBV7-2; clone_size: -; d_call: TRBD1; j_call: TRBJ1-2; cdr3_aa: CASRTDRGNVYGYTF; cdr3_nt: TGTGCCAGCAGAACGGACAGGGGGAATGTTTATGGCTACACCTTC
v_call: TRBV12-3/TRBV12-4; clone_size: few; d_call: TRBD2; j_call: TRBJ2-2; cdr3_aa: CASSLIPGGYTGELFF; cdr3_nt: TGTGCCAGCAGTTTGATCCCGGGGGGATACACCGGGGAGCTGTTTTTT
v_call: TRBV6-2/TRBV6-3; clone_size: -; d_call: -; j_call: TRBJ1-2; cdr3_aa: CASSVGGYTF; cdr3_nt: TGTGCCAGCTCCGTGGGAGGCTACACCTTC
v_call: TRBV28; clone_size: -; d_call: -; j_call: TRBJ1-5; cdr3_aa: CASSLLGKGSNQPQHF; cdr3_nt: TGTGCCAGCAGTTTGCTGGGCAAGGGGAGTAATCAGCCCCAGCATTTT
v_call: TRBV2; clone_size: -; d_call: TRBD1; j_call: TRBJ2-2; cdr3_aa: CATRDREGGELFF; cdr3_nt: TGTGCCACCCGGGACAGGGAGGGCGGGGAGCTGTTTTTT
v_call: TRBV5-1; clone_size: -; d_call: -; j_call: TRBJ1-2; cdr3_aa: CASSLVWGGNYGYTF; cdr3_nt: TGCGCCAGCAGCTTGGTATGGGGCGGTAACTATGGCTACACCTTC
v_call: TRBV30; clone_size: -; d_call: TRBD1; j_call: TRBJ2-2; cdr3_aa: CAHGAGSGQGATGELFF; cdr3_nt: TGTGCCCACGGAGCTGGTTCCGGACAGGGGGCTACCGGGGAGCTGTTTTTT